A single sample is the source of the 13 T cell receptor beta chains below, sequenced in a study of T cell responses to AZD1222 COVID-19 vaccine. The protocol was immunoSEQ multiplex PCR, while the TCRdb copy is restricted to in-frame clones and leaves out a portion. The sample holds over 25,000 clones, around four fifths seen once. The specimen comprised peripheral blood, sampled on day 0 of AZD1222 vaccination. Receptor source: an adult in good health.

This clone has more than one count but fewer than ten. V usage is TRBV19 and J usage is TRBJ1-1, with D perhaps matching TRBD1 (5 bases). V lost 3 bases to trimming and J lost 6 bases, with 14 bases between them. There are 14 residues in the CDR3. Germline CDR1 and CDR2: LNHDA and SQIVND (reference sequence). CDR3: CASSIGTGRPEAFF. The CDR3 DNA is TGTGCCAGTAGTATCGGGACGGGAAGGCCTGAAGCTTTCTTT. The full variable domain, its missing parts supplied by reference TRBV19 and TRBJ1-1, is DGGITQSPKYLFRKEGQNVTLSCEQNLNHDAMYWYRQDPGQGLRLIYYSQIVNDFQKGDIAEGYSVSREKKESFPLTVTSAQKNPTAFYLCASSIGTGRPEAFFGQGTRLTVV.

The CDR3 nucleotides read TGTGCCAGCAGCTTATTTGGGCGGGACACCTCATCCATCCAGCATTTT. This gives the protein CASSLFGRDTSSIQHF. The rearrangement uses TRBV7-6 and TRBJ1-5; tentatively, D is TRBD1 (6 bases). The germline gives CDR1 SGHVS, CDR2 FNYEAQ. V was shortened by 2 bases and J by 12 bases, with 23 bases between the two germline ends. The CDR3 is 16 amino acids.

The chain combines TRBV6-5 with TRBJ2-7; D is unclear. Germline V gene data show CDR1 as MNHEY and CDR2 as SVGAGI. The CDR3 has 11 residues. CDR3 loop: CASSNSYEQYV. CDR3 sequence (DNA): TGTGCCAGCAGTAACTCCTACGAGCAGTACGTC.

The rearrangement uses TRBV6-5 and TRBJ1-1; a weak D match, TRBD1 (6 bases). This CDR3 comprises 13 residues. V shed 6 bases and J shed 5 bases, with 13 bases lying between them. In germline, CDR1 is MNHEY, CDR2 SVGAGI. The CDR3 protein is CASRDSEMTEAFF. The CDR3 nucleotides are TGTGCCAGCAGGGACAGTGAGATGACTGAAGCTTTCTTT.

This chain connects TRBV6-4 to TRBJ1-5, with D perhaps matching TRBD1 (5 bases). The CDR3 consists of 13 residues. The V end lost 3 bases, the J end lost 5 bases, and 8 bases lay between the germline ends. In germline, CDR1 is MRHNA, CDR2 SNTAGT. DNA of the CDR3: TGTGCCAGCAGTGATCAGGGTGATCAGCCCCAGCATTTT. It specifies CASSDQGDQPQHF.

The chain links TRBV19 to TRBJ1-1; D perhaps matches TRBD1 (5 bases). Trimming left V 2 bases short and J 5 bases short, with 15 bases between. CDR3 length: 15 amino acids. CDR1 and CDR2 from the germline V gene are LNHDA and SQIVND (reference sequence). CDR3: CASSIRKGWGTEAFF. The DNA of the CDR3 is TGTGCCAGTAGTATAAGGAAAGGGTGGGGGACTGAAGCTTTCTTT. Based on the CDR3 plus reference TRBV19 and TRBJ1-1, the full variable domain is DGGITQSPKYLFRKEGQNVTLSCEQNLNHDAMYWYRQDPGQGLRLIYYSQIVNDFQKGDIAEGYSVSREKKESFPLTVTSAQKNPTAFYLCASSIRKGWGTEAFFGQGTRLTVV.

This sequence joins TRBV7-2 and TRBJ2-6, with D unclear. Germline CDR1 SGHTA, CDR2 FQGNSA. The V end was cut by 5 bases, the J end by 0 bases, with 11 bases between. The CDR3 sequence is 16 residues long. The CDR3 loop reads CASSLRRISGANVLTF. The DNA for the CDR3 is TGTGCCAGCAGCCTGAGACGCATCTCTGGGGCCAACGTCCTGACTTTC.

The rearrangement uses TRBV2 and TRBJ2-1, with TRBD1 as a possible D gene (5 bases). Germline V gene lookup returns CDR1 SNHLY and CDR2 FYNNEI. The CDR3 is made up of 15 amino acids. Trimming took 2 bases from V and 3 from J, leaving 11 bases between them. The CDR3 loop reads CASSERQGIYNEQFF. CDR3 bases: TGTGCCAGCAGTGAACGCCAGGGAATCTACAATGAGCAGTTCTTC.

The chain employs TRBV5-1 and TRBJ2-1; 11 bases are a match to TRBD2. This CDR3 is 17 amino acids long. Germline assignment: CDR1 SGHRS and CDR2 YFSETQ. J was trimmed by 7 bases and V by 7 bases; bases with no gene match: 16. The CDR3 nucleotides are TGCGCCAGCGGGGTGGGGACTAGCGGCGCCCCGGGGAATGAGCAGTTCTTC. Amino acids: CASGVGTSGAPGNEQFF.

The chain uses TRBV10-1 and TRBJ1-5; 12 bases match TRBD1. Trimming at V came to 4 bases and at J to 4 bases, leaving 5 bases not matched to a gene. Germline V gene sequence: CDR1 WNHNN, CDR2 SYGVQD (reference sequence). The CDR3 is 16 residues long. For the CDR3, the DNA is TGCGCCAGCAGTGTCCGGGACAGGGGGCCTAATCAGCCCCAGCATTTT. Protein sequence: CASSVRDRGPNQPQHF.

The J gene is TRBJ2-2, the V gene TRBV7-2; 12 nucleotides align to TRBD2. The junction had 4 bases not matched to a gene; V was cut back by 1 base and J by 7 bases. From germline, CDR1 is SGHTA and CDR2 FQGNSA. The CDR3 totals 16 residues. The CDR3 reads CASSLVSSGRVGELFF. For the CDR3, the DNA is TGTGCCAGCAGCTTAGTTTCTAGCGGGAGGGTCGGGGAGCTGTTTTTT.

The chain uses TRBV13 and TRBJ1-2; tentative D call: TRBD1 (6 bases). This CDR3 contains 16 residues. Per germline, CDR1 PRHDT and CDR2 FYEKMQ (reference sequence). Between the trimmed V and J ends, which lost 5 bases and 7 bases, there was a span of 23 bases. The CDR3 DNA follows: TGTGCCAGCAGCCCGGTAGGGGGGGCGCTTTCCGGTGGCTACACCTTC. This gives the protein CASSPVGGALSGGYTF. The full variable domain, completed using reference TRBV13 and TRBJ1-2, is AAGVIQSPRHLIKEKRETATLKCYPIPRHDTVYWYQQGPGQDPQFLISFYEKMQSDKGSIPDRFSAQQFSDYHSELNMSSLELGDSALYFCASSPVGGALSGGYTFGSGTRLTVV.

The CDR3 coding sequence is TGTGCCAGCAGTTACCTCCCAGGACAGGGCAACACTGAAGCTTTCTTT. Translated, it gives CASSYLPGQGNTEAFF. The genes are TRBV6-5 and TRBJ1-1; 8 nucleotides agree with TRBD1. The V gene's germline CDR1 is MNHEY and CDR2 SVGAGI. The CDR3 extends over 16 amino acids. V shed 2 bases and J 2 bases; nucleotides not matched to a gene: 7.